The T cell receptor (beta chain) described here comes from a study of regulatory T cells in long-lasting Graves disease listed by TCRdb under 2021. About the study as a whole: In the newly diagnosed Graves' disease group, patients had been taking antithyroid drugs for less than 3 months. This study used TCR sequencing and RNA sequencing of peripheral blood to compare persistent Graves' disease patients against newly diagnosed Graves' disease patients. The study was conducted in China and was registered as a clinical trial. A total of approximately 35 samples underwent TCR sequencing: about 13 from persistent and about 20 from newly diagnosed Graves' disease patients. The full study reports these points: Persistent patients shared more public clonotypes among themselves (around 2,500) than newly diagnosed patients did (nearly 1,000). Only peripheral blood was studied, because thyroid tissue, the primary lesion, was inaccessible. Persistent disease showed preferential use of TRBV28, TRBJ1-2 and TRBJ2-5, whereas newly diagnosed disease favored TRBV20-1 and TRBJ2-1. Compared with newly diagnosed patients, patients with persistent Graves' disease had lower TCR Shannon entropy and fewer highly expanded clones, which suggests clonal expansion. The authors acknowledged the small sample size as a limitation that may reduce accuracy. Sequencing and analysis were restricted to the TCR beta chain.

V loses 6 bases, J loses 1 base, and the germline ends lie 16 bases apart. According to the germline V gene, CDR1 reads SGHRS and CDR2 reads YFSETQ. The CDR3, cysteine through phenylalanine, is 15 amino acids long. The kept DNA is CDR3 alone, 45 bases in frame from the first base. In the case of this clonotype: The specificity of this receptor is unknown. It has no much larger one-base neighbor in the sample; base qualities were not kept.

Receptor amplification or capture employed multiplex PCR. These reads were obtained on an Illumina HiSeq 4000. TCR beta libraries were built with iRepertoire HTBI primers and Arm-PCR amplification of CDR3 regions. Gel purification was performed on PCR products prior to sequencing. Per the original workflow: Gene usage analysis of CDR3 amino acid clonotypes used the 60 to 75 TRBV and 14 TRBJ segments found across samples. COPE and FqMerger were used to merge filtered high-quality paired reads into contigs. Contigs were aligned with BLAST to IMGT TRBV, TRBD and TRBJ reference genes, and CDR3 was defined per IMGT. Clonotypes above 0.1% frequency were classified as highly expanded clones. Repertoire diversity was measured by Shannon entropy, and V-J evenness by the Gini coefficient. Clonotypes shared by more than one individual were considered public. TCRdb itself trimmed the public reads at Q25 with fastp, ran MiXCR and retained productive beta chains. Entries are consolidated by CDR3 protein sequence, retaining the most common genes and DNA. TCRdb assigned the V and J calls; the authors' analysis was not used. The table for this sample lists around 250,000 distinct CDR3 sequences; around 19% of them were counted only once. The top ten hold 12% to 15% of the sample.

In light of the paper, this sample's time point label describes: newly diagnosed GD, antithyroid drugs for less than 3 months. For both TCR sequencing and RNA sequencing, RNA was extracted from PBMCs in TRIzol. The diagnosis of Graves' disease was made according to American Thyroid Association guidelines. Patients were recruited from an endocrinology department in Xi'an, China. Each patient gave about 10 milliliters of peripheral blood, collected in an EDTA anticoagulant tube. Ficoll Paque Plus density gradient separation was used to isolate PBMCs, and no further T cell sorting was performed. An Agilent 2100 Bioanalyzer and agarose gel were used to check RNA quality, and a NanoDrop 2000 was used to measure RNA concentration. The sample was also linked to a second study, of T cells in Graves' hyperthyroidism and ophthalmopathy. Taken from the second paper: Stable Graves' hyperthyroidism was defined as no progression to ophthalmopathy during 18 months of follow-up. Hyperthyroidism patients were newly diagnosed, with disease duration under 2 months, and aged 18 to 65 years. Exclusion was applied to patients with uncontrolled infections, other autoimmune diseases, pregnancy or lactation. Clinical symptoms, serum thyroxine and TRAb, thyroid ultrasound, and orbital computed tomography formed the basis for the diagnoses. The first round of RT-PCR for the TCR CDR3 was performed with the HTBI primer set and the Qiagen OneStep RT-PCR kit. Most expanded thyroid clonotypes (frequency above 0.001) were also found in blood, which suggests that blood repertoires may mirror thyroid immune responses. A 13 V-J signature model separated ophthalmopathy from stable hyperthyroidism, with nearly 90% sensitivity and roughly 82% specificity in cross-validation and 80%/75% in testing. In validation, the model predicted progression to ophthalmopathy a median of about 5.9 months before onset, with roughly 70% sensitivity and roughly 72% specificity. To identify TCR V-J signatures that set the groups apart, the researchers used a discovery cohort of roughly 100 patients, made up of fewer than 50 with Graves' ophthalmopathy and about 55 with stable Graves' hyperthyroidism. Prospective prediction of ophthalmopathy was tested in an independent validation cohort of fewer than 20 hyperthyroidism patients and 17 patients who later progressed to ophthalmopathy. The 80 to 100 discovery patients were randomly divided into training and test sets at a 7:3 ratio. In roughly six Graves' hyperthyroidism patients, the study also compared T-cell repertoires from thyroid tissue with T-cell repertoires from blood. Once sampling was done, hyperthyroidism patients were given methimazole at a starting dose of 30 mg daily, whereas ophthalmopathy patients were given high-dose intravenous methylprednisolone. Libraries were constructed in a second round of multiplex PCR, after which size selection and purification were carried out. Paired-end sequencing of the libraries was performed with 100 bp reads on an Illumina HiSeq2000. SOAPnuke was used to process the raw data, with reads discarded if the reads contained adapters or uncalled bases, had a mean Phred below 15, or lacked an exact constant-primer or identifier match. High-quality paired reads were merged with COPE v1.2.5, and unique nucleotide sequences were defined as clonotypes. Clonotypes were aligned to IMGT TRBV, TRBD and TRBJ reference segments using MiTCR v1.1. The analysis included only V-J combinations with a frequency above 0.0001, which together covered over 98% of the repertoires. A TCS score was defined as the ratio between F50 (clonal expansion) and ExV (chaos), using BLOSUM62-based TCRdist between CDR3 peptides within each V-J. Welch's t-statistics and random forest reduced 450 to 600 V-J features to some 14, which were used in a naive Bayes classifier (R e1071). No statistical method was used to set the sample size in advance, and investigators knew the group allocation. TCR Vbeta CDR3 sequencing of 130 to 150 peripheral blood samples (approximately 44 ophthalmopathy, some 75 hyperthyroidism and roughly 17 progressor patients) is reported in the paper.

Sequencing used peripheral blood mononuclear cells (PBMCs), obtained at new diagnosis, from a patient treated with antithyroid drugs. The sequence was collected from a woman aged 30 to 39 with Graves disease. Donor details come from another sample of the same person, matched by shared clones. The rearrangement combines TRBV5-1 with TRBJ1-1; no D gene can be assigned with confidence. CDR3 protein: CASTRSGEWNTEAFF. Read as DNA, the sequence is TGCGCCAGCACCCGGAGCGGGGAATGGAACACTGAAGCTTTCTTT.